Reported below is one T cell receptor beta chain. The sample holds a few counts of this clone. Its antigen is not yet known. No clone much larger than this one lies a single base away; base qualities are absent. For sequencing of the TCRbeta CDR3 region, genomic DNA was extracted from the sorted cells. The immunoSEQ Assay was used for sequencing of TCRbeta CDR3 regions. Entries here come from immuneACCESS through TCRdb and include only in-frame sequences with V and J called. Some clones fail to appear in such tables; in the studies checked, an unresolved V gene covers under half of the shortfall, and the cause of the remainder is unknown. Counted in this sample were approximately 82,000 clones; approximately 85% of them appeared once. The ten largest clones add up to 3.5% to 5% of the sample. The data were taken from a study of OX40 agonist ivuxolimab in advanced cancers. Broadly, across the study: Ivuxolimab was a fully human IgG2 agonistic monoclonal antibody targeting the costimulatory receptor OX40 (CD134). Intravenous ivuxolimab was administered to patients every 2 weeks at six dose levels: 0.01, 0.1, 0.3, 1.5, 3 and 10 mg/kg. Of the roughly 51 dose-escalation patients, hepatocellular carcinoma was present in around 20, melanoma in roughly 15, renal cell carcinoma in 9 and head and neck cancer in 9. The dose-escalation cohort was 82.7% male with a mean age of approximately 60 years, ranging from 23 to 79. Prior anti-PD-1, anti-PD-L1 or anti-CTLA-4 therapy was permitted, and about two fifths of dose-escalation patients had received checkpoint inhibitors. Partial responses occurred in three dose-escalation patients: two with cutaneous melanoma and one with hepatocellular carcinoma. The purpose of peripheral TCRbeta sequencing was to test whether ivuxolimab changed TCR sequence diversity and led to clonal T-cell expansion. The paper reports the monotherapy dose-escalation portion (N of about 54 patients) of the phase I ivuxolimab trial.

The trial excluded patients who had a history of autoimmune disease or who were on systemic immunosuppression. In every dose cohort, peripheral blood was drawn for TCR sequencing at baseline, cycle 4 day 1, and cycle 7 day 1. Samples came from an open-label, multicenter, first-in-human phase I dose-escalation trial of ivuxolimab. Adults with locally advanced or metastatic melanoma, renal cell carcinoma, hepatocellular carcinoma or head and neck squamous cell carcinoma were enrolled in the trial. Before TCR sequencing, CD4+ and CD8+ T cells were separately sorted from peripheral blood. Measured from the cysteine to the phenylalanine, the CDR3 is 17 residues long. The read is trimmed to its CDR3 DNA, 51 bases read in frame from base 1. V is trimmed back by 4 bases and J by 8 bases, and the junction contains 17 bases that no gene match accounts for. CDR1 LNHDA and CDR2 SQIVND are derived from the germline V gene (reference sequence).

Points the paper makes about the study in general: At doses of 0.1 to 3.0 mg/kg, clonal expansion of both CD4+ and CD8+ blood T cells was observed from baseline to week 6. After ivuxolimab, expanded clones were on average more numerous among CD8+ T cells than among CD4+ T cells. Antigen specificity was not determined for the clonally expanded peripheral T cells. Low levels of normalized T-cell clonal expansion were also seen in some patients who did not respond. Partial responders in the 0.1-3.0 mg/kg groups had among the lowest normalized peripheral clonal expansion, especially among CD8+ T cells.

This sample comprised CD4+ or CD8+ T cells sorted from blood, obtained in a trial of the OX40 agonist ivuxolimab. Here the chain combines TRBV19 and TRBJ2-1; 7 of the junction bases match TRBD2. The sequence was collected from an adult with an advanced solid tumor such as melanoma, head and neck, liver or kidney cancer. The sequenced DNA is TGTGCCAGTAGTAACATTCGTGGGGGAGCGGGAATTCATGAGCAGTTCTTC. It codes for CASSNIRGGAGIHEQFF. The reference TRBV19 and TRBJ2-1 proteins fill in what lies around the CDR3, so the full variable domain reads DGGITQSPKYLFRKEGQNVTLSCEQNLNHDAMYWYRQDPGQGLRLIYYSQIVNDFQKGDIAEGYSVSREKKESFPLTVTSAQKNPTAFYLCASSNIRGGAGIHEQFFGPGTRLTVL.